The sequence of this T cell receptor beta chain was determined in a study of cytomegalovirus exposure and HLA in healthy donors. Comments on this clone: Its antigen is currently unknown.

General study results and limits: Among the most significant clusters, several appeared linked to common viral pathogens in a later analysis. Presence/absence analyses supposed approximately even sequencing depth among donors. By a later analysis, the bulk of CMV-associated TCR beta chains appeared HLA-restricted.

CDR3 length: 15 amino acids. CDR1 is SGHNT, CDR2 YENEEA, per germline. Trimming took 5 bases from V and 0 from J; bases not matched to a gene: 3. The donors were healthy bone marrow donors. The PCR employed 60 Vbeta primers together with 13 Jbeta primers. Libraries were prepared by immunoSEQ multiplex PCR; TCRdb keeps only in-frame clonotypes and omits some of them. The table has around 150,000 clones, over 65% seen once. Sequencing input: PBMCs. The sequence came from a middle-aged man in good health and CMV-seropositive. V and J are TRBV11-3 and TRBJ2-3; 9 bases map to TRBD1. The CDR3 sequence is CASSPGQGSTDTQYF. CDR3 coding DNA: TGTGCCAGCAGCCCGGGACAGGGTAGCACAGATACGCAGTATTTT.